This T cell receptor (beta chain) comes out of a study of blood T cells in healthy people across ages. Broader study findings: With naive T cell percentage, TCR beta diversity showed a strong correlation.

Then a second PCR, running about 6 to 12 cycles, was carried out with a sample-barcoded 5' primer and a J-beta primer mix. Each cDNA molecule carried a tag from a template-switch adaptor that contained 12 random nucleotides. TCRdb re-called the 5' RACE reads through MiXCR, storing one row per CDR3 protein. The repertoire consists of about 1.4 million distinct CDR3 sequences, with around 59% occurring once and the leading ten covering about 6.7%. Regarding this clonotype: What it binds is unknown.

This CDR3 has 15 amino acids. Trimming took off 1 base at V and 2 bases at J, with 12 bases between the two ends. From germline, CDR1 is MGHRA and CDR2 YSYEKL. The source of this sequence is a man aged 18 to 30 in good health. Sequencing was performed on blood. The chain employs TRBV4-1 and TRBJ2-7; D possibly corresponds to TRBD1 (5 bases). The CDR3: CASSQGRAQTYEQYF. CDR3 in DNA: TGCGCCAGCAGCCAAGGCAGGGCCCAAACCTACGAGCAGTACTTC.